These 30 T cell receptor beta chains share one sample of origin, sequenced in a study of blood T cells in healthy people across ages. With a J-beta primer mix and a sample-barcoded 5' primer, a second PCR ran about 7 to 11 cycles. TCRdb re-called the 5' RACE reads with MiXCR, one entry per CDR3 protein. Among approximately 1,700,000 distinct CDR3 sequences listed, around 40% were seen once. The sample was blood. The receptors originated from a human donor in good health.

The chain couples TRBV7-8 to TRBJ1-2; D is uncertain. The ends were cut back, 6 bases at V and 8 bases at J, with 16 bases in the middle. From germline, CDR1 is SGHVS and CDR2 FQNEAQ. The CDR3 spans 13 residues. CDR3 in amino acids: CASSLRWVEGYTF. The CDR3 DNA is TGTGCCAGCAGTCTAAGGTGGGTTGAGGGCTACACCTTC.

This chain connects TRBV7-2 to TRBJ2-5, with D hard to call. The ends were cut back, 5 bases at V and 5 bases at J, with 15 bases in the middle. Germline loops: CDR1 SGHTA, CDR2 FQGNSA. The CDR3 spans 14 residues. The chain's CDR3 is CASSPTYASETQYF. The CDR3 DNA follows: TGTGCCAGCAGCCCGACCTATGCATCGGAGACCCAGTACTTC.

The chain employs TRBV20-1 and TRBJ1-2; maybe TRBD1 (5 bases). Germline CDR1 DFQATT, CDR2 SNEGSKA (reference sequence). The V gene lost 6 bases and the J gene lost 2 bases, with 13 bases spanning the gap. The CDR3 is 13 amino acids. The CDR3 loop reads CSASGAGNYGYTF. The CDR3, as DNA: TGCAGTGCATCCGGGGCGGGAAACTATGGCTACACCTTC.

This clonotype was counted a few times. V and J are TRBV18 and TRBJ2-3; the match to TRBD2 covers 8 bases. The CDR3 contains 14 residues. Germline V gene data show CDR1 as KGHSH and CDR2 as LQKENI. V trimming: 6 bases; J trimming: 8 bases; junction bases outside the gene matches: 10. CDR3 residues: CASSEIAGPGTQYF. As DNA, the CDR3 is TGTGCCAGCTCGGAAATAGCGGGGCCAGGTACGCAGTATTTT.

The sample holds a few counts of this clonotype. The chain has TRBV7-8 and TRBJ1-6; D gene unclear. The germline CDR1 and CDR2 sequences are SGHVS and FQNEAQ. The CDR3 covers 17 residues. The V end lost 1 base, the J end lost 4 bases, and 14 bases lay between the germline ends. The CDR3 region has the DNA TGTGCCAGCAGCTTAGGCCTCGCAGGAGAGTATAATTCACCCCTCCACTTT. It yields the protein CASSLGLAGEYNSPLHF. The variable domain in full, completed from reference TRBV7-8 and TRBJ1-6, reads GAGVSQSPRYKVAKRGQDVALRCDPISGHVSLFWYQQALGQGPEFLTYFQNEAQLDKSGLPSDRFFAERPEGSVSTLKIQRTQQEDSAVYLCASSLGLAGEYNSPLHFGNGTRLTVT.

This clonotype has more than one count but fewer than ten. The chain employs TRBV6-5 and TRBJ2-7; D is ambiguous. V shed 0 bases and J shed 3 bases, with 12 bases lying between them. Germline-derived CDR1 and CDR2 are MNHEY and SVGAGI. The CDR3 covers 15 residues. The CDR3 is CASSYSRKIDYEQYF. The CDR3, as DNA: TGTGCCAGCAGTTACTCCCGGAAAATAGACTACGAGCAGTACTTC.

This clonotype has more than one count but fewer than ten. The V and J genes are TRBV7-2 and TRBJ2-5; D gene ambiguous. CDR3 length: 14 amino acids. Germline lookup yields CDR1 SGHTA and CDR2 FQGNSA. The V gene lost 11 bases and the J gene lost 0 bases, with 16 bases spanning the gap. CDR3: CAWSKMAHQETQYF. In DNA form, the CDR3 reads TGTGCCTGGAGTAAAATGGCACACCAAGAGACCCAGTACTTC.

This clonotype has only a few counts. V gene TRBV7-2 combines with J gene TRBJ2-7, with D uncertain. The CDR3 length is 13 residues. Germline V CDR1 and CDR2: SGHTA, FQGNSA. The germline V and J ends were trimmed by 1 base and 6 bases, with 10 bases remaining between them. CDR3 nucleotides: TGTGCCAGCAGCTTAGATCCCACCCGCGAGCAGTACTTC. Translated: CASSLDPTREQYF.

In DNA form, the CDR3 reads TGTGCCATCAGTGAGGGAGTTGAGGGCTACACCTTC. This codes for CAISEGVEGYTF. V gene TRBV10-3 combines with J gene TRBJ1-2, with D hard to call. The CDR3 consists of 12 residues. From germline, CDR1 is ENHRY and CDR2 SYGVKD. Deletions cut 2 bases from V and 8 bases from J, with 9 bases between.

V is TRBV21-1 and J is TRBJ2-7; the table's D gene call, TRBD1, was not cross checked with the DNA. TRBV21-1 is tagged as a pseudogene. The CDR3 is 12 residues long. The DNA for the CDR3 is TGTGCCAGCTTCCCAGGGAACGGCGAGCAGTACTTC. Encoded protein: CASFPGNGEQYF.

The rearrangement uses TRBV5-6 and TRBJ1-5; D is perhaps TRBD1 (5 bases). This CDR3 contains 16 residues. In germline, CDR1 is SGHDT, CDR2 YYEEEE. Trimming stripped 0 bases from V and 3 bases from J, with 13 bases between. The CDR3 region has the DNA TGTGCCAGCAGCTTGGACGGGGGAACCTACAATCAGCCCCAGCATTTT. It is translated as CASSLDGGTYNQPQHF.

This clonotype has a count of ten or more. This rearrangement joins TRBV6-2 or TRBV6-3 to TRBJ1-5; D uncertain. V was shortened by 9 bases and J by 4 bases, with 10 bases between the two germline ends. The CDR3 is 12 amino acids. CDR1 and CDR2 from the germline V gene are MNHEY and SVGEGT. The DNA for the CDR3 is TGTGCCAGTAAGGACGGGAATCAGCCCCAGCATTTT. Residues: CASKDGNQPQHF.

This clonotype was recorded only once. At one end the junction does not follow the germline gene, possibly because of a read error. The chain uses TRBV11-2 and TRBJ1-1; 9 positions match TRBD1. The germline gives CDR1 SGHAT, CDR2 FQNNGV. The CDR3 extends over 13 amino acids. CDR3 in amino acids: CASSRQGDTGAFF. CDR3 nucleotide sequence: TGTGCCAGCAGCCGACAGGGGGACACTGGAGCTTTCTTT.

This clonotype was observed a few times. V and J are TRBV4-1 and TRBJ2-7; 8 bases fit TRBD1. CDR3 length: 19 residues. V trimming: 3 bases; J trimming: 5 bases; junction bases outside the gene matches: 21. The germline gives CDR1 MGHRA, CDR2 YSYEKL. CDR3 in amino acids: CASSQGIFPRGQGKNEQYF. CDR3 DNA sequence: TGCGCCAGCAGCCAGGGCATATTCCCGCGAGGACAGGGTAAGAACGAGCAGTACTTC.

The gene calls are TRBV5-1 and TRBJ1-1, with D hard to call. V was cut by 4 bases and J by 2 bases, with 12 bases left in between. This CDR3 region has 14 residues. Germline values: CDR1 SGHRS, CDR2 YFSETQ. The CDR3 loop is CASSPQVFNTEAFF. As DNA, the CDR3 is TGCGCCAGCAGCCCTCAGGTGTTTAACACTGAAGCTTTCTTT.

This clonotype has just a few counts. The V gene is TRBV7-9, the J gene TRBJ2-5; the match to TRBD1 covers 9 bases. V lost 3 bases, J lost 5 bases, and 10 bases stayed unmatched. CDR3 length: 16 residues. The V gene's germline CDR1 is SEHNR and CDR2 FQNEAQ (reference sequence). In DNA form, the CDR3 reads TGTGCCAGCAGCTTTCCCGGGACAGGGCTCGCTGAGACCCAGTACTTC. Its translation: CASSFPGTGLAETQYF.

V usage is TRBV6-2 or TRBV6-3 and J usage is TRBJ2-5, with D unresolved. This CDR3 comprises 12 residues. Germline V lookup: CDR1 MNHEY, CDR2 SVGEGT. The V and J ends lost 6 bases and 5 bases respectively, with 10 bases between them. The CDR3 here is CASSQILETQYF. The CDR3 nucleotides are TGTGCCAGCAGCCAAATTCTGGAGACCCAGTACTTC.

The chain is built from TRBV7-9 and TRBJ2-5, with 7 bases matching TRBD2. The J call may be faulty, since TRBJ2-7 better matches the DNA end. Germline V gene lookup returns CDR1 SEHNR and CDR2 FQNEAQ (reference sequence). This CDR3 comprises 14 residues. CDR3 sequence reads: CASSRGEGLTEQYF. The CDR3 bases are TGTGCCAGCAGCCGGGGGGAGGGGTTAACCGAGCAGTACTTC.

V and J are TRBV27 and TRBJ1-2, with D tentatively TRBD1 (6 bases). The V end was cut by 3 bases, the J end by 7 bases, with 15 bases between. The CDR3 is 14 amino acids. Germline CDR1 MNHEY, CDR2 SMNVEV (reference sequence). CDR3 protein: CASSFQGSYGGYTF. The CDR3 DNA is TGTGCCAGCAGTTTTCAGGGGTCCTATGGTGGCTACACCTTC.

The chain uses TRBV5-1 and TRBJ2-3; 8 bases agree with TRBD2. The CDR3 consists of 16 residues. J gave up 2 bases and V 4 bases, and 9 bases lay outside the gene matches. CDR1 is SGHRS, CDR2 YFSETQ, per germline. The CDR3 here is CASSALAGGITDTQYF. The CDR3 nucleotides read TGCGCCAGCAGCGCCCTGGCGGGGGGTATCACAGATACGCAGTATTTT. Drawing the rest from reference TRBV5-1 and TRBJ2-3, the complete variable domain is KAGVTQTPRYLIKTRGQQVTLSCSPISGHRSVSWYQQTPGQGLQFLFEYFSETQRNKGNFPGRFSGRQFSNSRSEMNVSTLELGDSALYLCASSALAGGITDTQYFGPGTRLTVL.

DNA of the CDR3: TGTGCCAGCAGCCCACAGGGTTCCTCTGGAACAGATACGCAGTATTTT. It codes for CASSPQGSSGTDTQYF. The V gene is TRBV7-3, the J gene TRBJ2-3; a possible D gene is TRBD1 (6 bases). V lost 5 bases, J lost 3 bases, and 18 bases lay in between. Looked up from germline, CDR1 is SGHTA and CDR2 is FQGTGA. This CDR3 region has 16 residues. Together with reference TRBV7-3 and TRBJ2-3, the CDR3 gives the full variable domain: GAGVSQTPSNKVTEKGKYVELRCDPISGHTALYWYRQSLGQGPEFLIYFQGTGAADDSGLPNDRFFAVRPEGSVSTLKIQRTERGDSAVYLCASSPQGSSGTDTQYFGPGTRLTVL.

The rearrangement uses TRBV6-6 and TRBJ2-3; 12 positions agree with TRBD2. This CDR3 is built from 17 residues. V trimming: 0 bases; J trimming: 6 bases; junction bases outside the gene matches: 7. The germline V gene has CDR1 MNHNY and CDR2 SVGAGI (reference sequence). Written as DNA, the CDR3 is TGTGCCAGCAGTTACTCGGCTAGCGGGGGGGAGTCGGATACGCAGTATTTT. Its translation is CASSYSASGGESDTQYF.

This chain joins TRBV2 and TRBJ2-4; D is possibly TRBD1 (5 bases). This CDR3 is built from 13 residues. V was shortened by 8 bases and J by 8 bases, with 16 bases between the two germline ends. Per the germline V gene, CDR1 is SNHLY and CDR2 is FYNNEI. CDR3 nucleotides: TGTGCCAGCCACGACAGCCTTAGGGACATTCAGTACTTC. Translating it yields CASHDSLRDIQYF.

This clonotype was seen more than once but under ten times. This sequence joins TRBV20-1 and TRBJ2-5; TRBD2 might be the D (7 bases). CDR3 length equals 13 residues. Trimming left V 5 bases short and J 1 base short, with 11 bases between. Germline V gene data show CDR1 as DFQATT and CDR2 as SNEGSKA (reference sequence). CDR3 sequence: CSAGGGLQETQYF. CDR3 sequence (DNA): TGCAGTGCTGGGGGGGGCCTCCAAGAGACCCAGTACTTC.

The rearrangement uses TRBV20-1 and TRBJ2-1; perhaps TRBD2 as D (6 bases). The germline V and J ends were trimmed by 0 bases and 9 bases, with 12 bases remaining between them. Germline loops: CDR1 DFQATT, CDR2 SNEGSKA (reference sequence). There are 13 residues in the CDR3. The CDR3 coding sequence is TGCAGTGCTAGAGACGTTGCGGGGACTGAGCAGTTCTTC. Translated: CSARDVAGTEQFF.

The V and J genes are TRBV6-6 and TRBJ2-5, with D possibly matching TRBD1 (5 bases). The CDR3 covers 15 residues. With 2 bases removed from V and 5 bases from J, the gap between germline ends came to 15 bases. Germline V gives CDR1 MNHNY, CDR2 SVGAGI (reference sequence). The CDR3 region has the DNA TGTGCCAGCAGTTACGTTAGGGGTGGGTACGAGACCCAGTACTTC. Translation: CASSYVRGGYETQYF.

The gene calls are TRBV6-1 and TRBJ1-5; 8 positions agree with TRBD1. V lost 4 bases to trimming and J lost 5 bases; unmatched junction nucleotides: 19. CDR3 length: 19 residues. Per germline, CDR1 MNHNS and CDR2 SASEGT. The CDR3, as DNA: TGTGCCAGCAGTGCAGATAGGACAGGGATGAGGTGGAGAGATCAGCCCCAGCATTTT. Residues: CASSADRTGMRWRDQPQHF.

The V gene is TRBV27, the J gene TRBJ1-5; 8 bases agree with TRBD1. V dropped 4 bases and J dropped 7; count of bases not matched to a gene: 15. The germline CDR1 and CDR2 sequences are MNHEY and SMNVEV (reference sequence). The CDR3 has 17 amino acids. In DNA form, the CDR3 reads TGTGCCAGCAGTTCCACTGGACAGGGCAGGGACGGACAGCCCCAGCATTTT. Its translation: CASSSTGQGRDGQPQHF.

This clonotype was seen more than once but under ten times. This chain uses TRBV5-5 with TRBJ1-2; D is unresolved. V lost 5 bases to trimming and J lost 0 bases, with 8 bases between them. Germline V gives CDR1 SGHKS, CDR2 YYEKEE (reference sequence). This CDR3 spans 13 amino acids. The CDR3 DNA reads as TGTGCCAGCAGGTTCGGTCCTAACTATGGCTACACCTTC. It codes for CASRFGPNYGYTF. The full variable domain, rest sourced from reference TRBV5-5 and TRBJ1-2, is DAGVTQSPTHLIKTRGQQVTLRCSPISGHKSVSWYQQVLGQGPQFIFQYYEKEERGRGNFPDRFSARQFPNYSSELNVNALLLGDSALYLCASRFGPNYGYTFGSGTRLTVV.

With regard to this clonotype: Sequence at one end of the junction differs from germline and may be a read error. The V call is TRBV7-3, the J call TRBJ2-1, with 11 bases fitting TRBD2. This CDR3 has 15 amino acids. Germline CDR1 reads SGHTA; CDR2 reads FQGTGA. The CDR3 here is CVSSHSGGAYNEQFF. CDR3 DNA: TGTGTCAGCAGCCATAGCGGGGGGGCCTACAATGAGCAGTTCTTC.